Listed below are T cell receptor beta chains from one sample, sequenced in a study of metastatic and nonmetastatic thyroid tumors. Via MiXCR, TCRdb re-called the PCR reads. Of 15,000 to 20,000 clones detected, around a third appear once; the ten largest clones hold 8% to 13%. Source material: tumor tissue. These TCRs come from a male donor with papillary thyroid cancer or a benign thyroid nodule (not recorded which). Some clones in this sample may be carry-over from other donors' samples. Both conserved end residues are part of each CDR3. Each record gives: V gene, clone size, D gene, CDR3 protein. The D gene is left open where the match is weak. The size of a clone is reported for some rows only, either as once, few or many, or as a class for expanded clones.

V: TRBV12-3/TRBV12-4
size: few
D: .
CDR3: CASSHMEETQYF

V: TRBV6-2/TRBV6-3
size: .
D: .
CDR3: CASISFLLSGVTDTQYF

V: TRBV3-1
size: once
D: .
CDR3: CASSQGTTGELFF

V: TRBV9
size: many
D: .
CDR3: CASSVASPSYEQYF

V: TRBV20-1
size: once
D: TRBD2
CDR3: CSAPETTSGRYEQYF

V: TRBV10-3
size: medium-sized
D: TRBD2
CDR3: CAIRDRTGTSPYEQYF

V: TRBV20-1
size: .
D: .
CDR3: CSARDPRKNTEAFF

V: TRBV10-1
size: .
D: .
CDR3: CASSSSTGGVTEAFF

V: TRBV3-1
size: .
D: .
CDR3: CASSQFHEQYF

V: TRBV12-3/TRBV12-4
size: .
D: .
CDR3: CASSSPGRLLDQYF

V: TRBV27
size: once
D: .
CDR3: CAICPRTYISYNSTLHF

V: TRBV12-3/TRBV12-4
size: .
D: .
CDR3: CASSETTGNQPQHF

V: TRBV9
size: .
D: TRBD1
CDR3: CASSVWDSNSPLHF

V: TRBV28
size: medium-sized
D: TRBD2
CDR3: CASSTLGLATSYEQYF

V: TRBV12-3/TRBV12-4
size: large
D: .
CDR3: CASSSQEVVYTEAFF

V: TRBV25-1
size: many
D: .
CDR3: CASTSKRYTEAFF

V: TRBV11-1
size: .
D: TRBD2
CDR3: CASSVRTIGGYTGELFF

V: TRBV20-1
size: .
D: .
CDR3: CSARETRTYEQYF

V: TRBV20-1
size: .
D: .
CDR3: CSASSSGAPGVDEQYF

V: TRBV12-3/TRBV12-4
size: medium-sized
D: .
CDR3: CASSPQTGELFF

V: TRBV28
size: many
D: .
CDR3: CASGLLRASNEKLFF

V: TRBV6-5
size: few
D: .
CDR3: CASSYSGQGETQYF

V: TRBV6-5
size: .
D: .
CDR3: CDCSYSSARTEAIF

V: TRBV9
size: .
D: TRBD2
CDR3: CASSEGLAGNYNEQFF

V: TRBV3-1
size: many
D: TRBD1
CDR3: CASSRQGTGDFGYTF

V: TRBV12-3/TRBV12-4
size: few
D: .
CDR3: CASSLGGAPNTEAFF

V: TRBV11-3
size: .
D: TRBD1
CDR3: CVSSTRDRGTWELFF

V: TRBV27
size: few
D: TRBD2
CDR3: CASSLGLADQETQYF

V: TRBV12-5
size: few
D: TRBD2
CDR3: CASGNAVSGTVTGELFF

V: TRBV5-1
size: .
D: .
CDR3: CASSLKEATWAHDTQYF

V: TRBV20-1
size: .
D: TRBD1
CDR3: CSAGGYEQCF

V: TRBV19
size: many
D: TRBD2
CDR3: CASSMRGAGQETQYF

V: TRBV13
size: large
D: .
CDR3: CASSLGQGNTEAFF

V: TRBV19
size: .
D: TRBD2
CDR3: CASSMGGRAEQYF

V: TRBV7-3
size: .
D: TRBD1
CDR3: CASSLQSGGRNTIYF

V: TRBV5-1
size: few
D: .
CDR3: CASIGLVARHEQFF

V: TRBV6-5
size: medium-sized
D: .
CDR3: CASSYLRTASEAFF

V: TRBV5-1
size: .
D: .
CDR3: CASSLDAESGNTIYF

V: TRBV11-2
size: .
D: .
CDR3: CASSLDAGNGYTF

V: TRBV6-1
size: large
D: .
CDR3: CASSIQGDSYNEQFF

V: TRBV27
size: many
D: .
CDR3: CASRSGQHTDTQYF

V: TRBV30
size: medium-sized
D: .
CDR3: CAWTLTGAYNEKLFF

V: TRBV6-2/TRBV6-3
size: medium-sized
D: .
CDR3: CASREQGPSGNTIYF

V: TRBV6-1
size: many
D: TRBD2
CDR3: CASSETPGTSYEQFF

V: TRBV20-1
size: .
D: TRBD2
CDR3: CNLRGSGDSYEQYF

V: TRBV4-1
size: medium-sized
D: TRBD1
CDR3: CASSRGQNYGYTF

V: TRBV4-1
size: .
D: .
CDR3: CAITERSQDPVELFF

V: TRBV18
size: .
D: .
CDR3: CASSLTITDTQYF

V: TRBV6-1
size: few
D: .
CDR3: CASSPIGTGGSYGYTF

V: TRBV9
size: many
D: TRBD2
CDR3: CAGGPTSGSNEQFF

V: TRBV20-1
size: .
D: TRBD1
CDR3: CSARDSLTGDYIQYF

V: TRBV20-1
size: few
D: .
CDR3: CSAIPGTLEYF

V: TRBV6-1
size: medium-sized
D: .
CDR3: CASSEALDLREAFF

V: TRBV6-6
size: few
D: TRBD2
CDR3: CASSHPGLAGGPIDTQYF

V: TRBV5-4
size: many
D: TRBD2
CDR3: CASSLAFSSGPGGTDTQYF

V: TRBV7-9
size: .
D: .
CDR3: CASSIGLGHGEQYF